This entry lists 5 T cell receptor beta chains sequenced from one sample in a study of graft-versus-host responses after intestinal transplantation. Here immunoSEQ multiplex PCR was the method, and the copy in TCRdb shows in-frame clones only, minus some. Seen here are around 89,000 clones, 85% to 95% observed once, and the top ten hold roughly 0.4%. These receptors have no known antigen. The source material was unstimulated CD8+ T cells sorted from spleen or lymph node cells, sampled before transplant. These receptors were taken from a human donor who was the organ donor for an intestinal transplant.

This chain's CDR3 is CASSLILPNGGNEQYF. As DNA, the CDR3 is TGTGCCAGCAGCTTAATCTTGCCTAACGGGGGAAACGAGCAGTACTTC. This chain joins TRBV7-9 and TRBJ2-7; D might be TRBD2 (6 bases). This CDR3 is 16 amino acids long. Trimming pared 2 bases from V and 5 bases from J, leaving 19 bases between. CDR1 and CDR2 (germline): SEHNR, FQNEAQ (reference sequence).

The V gene is TRBV5-1, the J gene TRBJ2-1, with 8 bases fitting TRBD2. Losses at the gene ends were 4 bases for V and 3 bases for J; bases not matched to a gene: 6. Germline V gene data show CDR1 as SGHRS and CDR2 as YFSETQ. The CDR3 length is 15 residues. The CDR3 loop reads CASSRTGGLYNEQFF. CDR3 in DNA: TGCGCCAGCAGCCGTACGGGGGGGCTCTACAATGAGCAGTTCTTC.

Only a few counts were recorded for this clone. The chain joins TRBV19 to TRBJ1-1; a possible D gene is TRBD1 (5 bases). The germline V gene has CDR1 LNHDA and CDR2 SQIVND (reference sequence). Trimming pared 9 bases from V and 6 bases from J, leaving 14 bases between. The CDR3 totals 12 residues. The CDR3 bases are TGTGCCAGCGGACAAAGGACCTCTGAAGCTTTCTTT. It specifies CASGQRTSEAFF.

This chain links TRBV29-1 with TRBJ2-7; a weak D match, TRBD2 (5 bases). Between the trimmed V and J ends, which lost 3 bases and 2 bases, there was a span of 8 bases. The CDR3 has 12 amino acids. Germline CDR1 SQVTM, CDR2 ANQGSEA. The CDR3 sequence is CSVEGSPYEQYF. The CDR3 coding sequence is TGCAGCGTTGAGGGGAGTCCCTACGAGCAGTACTTC.

This clone appeared once. The genes are TRBV1 and TRBJ1-6; the table's D call of TRBD1 was not tested on the DNA. TRBV1 is shown as a pseudogene. The CDR3 is 15 residues long. The CDR3 DNA reads as TGCACCAGCAGCCAAGGAGGACAGGGACTTTCACCCCTCCACTTT. Protein product: CTSSQGGQGLSPLHF.